This entry features one T cell receptor beta chain sequence. What it recognizes is unknown. Sequencing used immunoSEQ multiplex PCR; TCRdb keeps in-frame clones, though not all of them. Found here are about 100,000 clones, about 88% of them singletons; the top ten hold about 2%. V was pared by 0 bases and J by 8 bases, with 7 bases between. The CDR3 consists of 13 residues. This entry is derived from a study of T cell responses to AZD1222 COVID-19 vaccine. Study information: Second-dose groups at about 4 or about 12 weeks were pooled. Overall study results and limits: Spike-specific TCR repertoires showed rising breadth and depth after two AZD1222 doses. In the spike-specific TCR repertoire, nearly half reportedly target unmutated variant regions.

Sample: peripheral blood, taken on day 0 of AZD1222 vaccination. The TCR comes from an adult in good health. The V and J genes are TRBV12-3 or TRBV12-4 and TRBJ1-4; D ambiguous. CDR3 nucleotides: TGTGCCAGCAGTTTAGCACGTCCCGAAAAACTGTTTTTT. Its translation is CASSLARPEKLFF.